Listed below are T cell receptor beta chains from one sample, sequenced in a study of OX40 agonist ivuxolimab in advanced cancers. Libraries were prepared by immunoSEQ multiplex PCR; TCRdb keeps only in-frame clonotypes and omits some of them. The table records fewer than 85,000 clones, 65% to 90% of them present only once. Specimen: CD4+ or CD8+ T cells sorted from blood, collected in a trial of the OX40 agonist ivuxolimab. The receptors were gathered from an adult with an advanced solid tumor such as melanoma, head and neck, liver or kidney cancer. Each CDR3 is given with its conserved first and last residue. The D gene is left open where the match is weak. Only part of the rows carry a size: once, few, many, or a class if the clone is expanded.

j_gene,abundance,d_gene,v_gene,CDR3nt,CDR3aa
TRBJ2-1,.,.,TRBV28,TGTGCCAGCAGTTTATTGGTGCATGAGCAGTTCTTC,CASSLLVHEQFF
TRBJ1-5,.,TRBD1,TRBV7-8,TGTGCCAGCAGCCGGGACAGGCAAGGCAATCAGCCCCAGCATTTT,CASSRDRQGNQPQHF
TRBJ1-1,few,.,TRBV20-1,TGCAGTGCTTGGGGGCTTACTGAAGCTTTCTTT,CSAWGLTEAFF
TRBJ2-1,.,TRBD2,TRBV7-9,TGTGCCAGCAGCTTCGTAGCGGGGGCCAATGAGCAGTTCTTC,CASSFVAGANEQFF
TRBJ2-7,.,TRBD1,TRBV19,TGTGCCAGTAGTTATGAGACAGGGCCCTACGAGCAGTACTTC,CASSYETGPYEQYF
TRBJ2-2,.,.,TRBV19,TGTGCCAGTAGTATGGGGGACACCGGGGAGCTGTTTTTT,CASSMGDTGELFF
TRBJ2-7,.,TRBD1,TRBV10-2,TGCGCCAGCAGTGAGGGGACAGGGGGTAACTACGAGCAGTACTTC,CASSEGTGGNYEQYF
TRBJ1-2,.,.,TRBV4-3,TGCGCCAGCAGCCAAGTCCCCCCGACGTCCAGTTCCAACTATGGCTACACCTTC,CASSQVPPTSSSNYGYTF
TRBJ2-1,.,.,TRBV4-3,TGCGCCAGCAGCCAAGATCTTTCGGCTAGCGCCTCCTCCAATGAGCAGTTCTTC,CASSQDLSASASSNEQFF
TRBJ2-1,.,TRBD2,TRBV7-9,TGTGCCAGCAGCTTAGGGATGGCGGGAGCGGAGCAGTTCTTC,CASSLGMAGAEQFF
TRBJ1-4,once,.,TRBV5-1,TGCGCCAGCAGCTTGACAACAACTAATGAAAAACTGTTTTTT,CASSLTTTNEKLFF
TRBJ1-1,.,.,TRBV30,TGTGCCTGGAGTGTCGGGCCTTACACTGAAGCTTTCTTT,CAWSVGPYTEAFF
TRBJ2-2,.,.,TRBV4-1,TGCGCCAGCAGCCAAGAGTCCGGGGCAGGCACCGGGGAGCTGTTTTTT,CASSQESGAGTGELFF
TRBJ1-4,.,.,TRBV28,TGTGCCAGCAGTTTATCTGGATCTAATGAAAAACTGTTTTTT,CASSLSGSNEKLFF
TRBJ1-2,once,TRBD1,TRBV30,TGTGCCTTCATAAGACAGGGTTTTGATTATGGCTACACCTTC,CAFIRQGFDYGYTF
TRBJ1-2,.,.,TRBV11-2,TGTGCCAGCAGCTCGACGACGAGGAACTATGGCTACACCTTC,CASSSTTRNYGYTF
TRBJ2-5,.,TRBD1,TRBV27,TGTGCCAGCAGTTTCAGGACAGGGGGCGAGACCCAGTACTTC,CASSFRTGGETQYF
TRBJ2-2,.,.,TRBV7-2,TGTGCCAGCAGCTTAGCCAGAAACACCGGGGAGCTGTTTTTT,CASSLARNTGELFF
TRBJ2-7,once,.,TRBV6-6,TGTGCCAGCAGTTACTACGGGGTACCTTCCTACGAGCAGTACTTC,CASSYYGVPSYEQYF
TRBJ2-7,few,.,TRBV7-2,TGTGCCAGCAGGCCGGGCGGTACCTACGAGCAGTACTTC,CASRPGGTYEQYF
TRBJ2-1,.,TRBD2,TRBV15,TGTGCCACCAGCGGCCCAAGGACTAGCGGCTACAATGAGCAGTTCTTC,CATSGPRTSGYNEQFF
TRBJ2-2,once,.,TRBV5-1,TGCGCCAGCAGCTTGGCCATGGGGGCCACCGGGGAGCTGTTTTTT,CASSLAMGATGELFF
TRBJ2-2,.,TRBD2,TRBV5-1,TGCGCCAGCAGCTTCACTAGCGGAAACACCGGGGAGCTGTTTTTT,CASSFTSGNTGELFF
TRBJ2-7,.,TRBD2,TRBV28,TGTGCCAGCAGTTTTGCCAGCGGGACGCGCGAGCAGTACTTC,CASSFASGTREQYF
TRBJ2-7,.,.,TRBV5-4,TGTGCCAGCAGCCTGGAACAGGGCAAGTACGAGCAGTACTTC,CASSLEQGKYEQYF
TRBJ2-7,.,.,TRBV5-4,TGTGCCAGCAGCTTCCCAATGGCGGGGAACTACGAGCAGTACTTC,CASSFPMAGNYEQYF
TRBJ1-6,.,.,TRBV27,TGTGCCAGCAGTTCACCGACACGGAGTATCAATTCACCCCTCCACTTT,CASSSPTRSINSPLHF
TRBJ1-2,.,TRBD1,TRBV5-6,TGTGCCAGCAGCCTAGGACAGGGGAGCTATGGCTACACCTTC,CASSLGQGSYGYTF
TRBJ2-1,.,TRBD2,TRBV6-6,TGTGCCAGCAGCCTCCACCTAGCGGGGATCTACAATGAGCAGTTCTTC,CASSLHLAGIYNEQFF
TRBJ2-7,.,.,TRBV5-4,TGTGCCAGCAGCATTGGGCGCTACGAGCAGTACTTC,CASSIGRYEQYF
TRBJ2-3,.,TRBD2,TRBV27,TGTGCCAGCAAGATGACTAGCGGGAGGGCCGGAGATACGCAGTATTTT,CASKMTSGRAGDTQYF
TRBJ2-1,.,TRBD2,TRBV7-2,TGTGCCAGCAGCTTAGGAGTAGCGGGGGAGTTCTTC,CASSLGVAGEFF
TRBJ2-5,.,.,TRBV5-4,TGTGCCAGCAGCGCAGACAGGGGAGGGCGCCAAGAGACCCAGTACTTC,CASSADRGGRQETQYF
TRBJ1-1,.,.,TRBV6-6,TGTGCCAGTACCCTGAACACTGAAGCTTTCTTT,CASTLNTEAFF
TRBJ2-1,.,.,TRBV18,TGTGCCAGCTCACCTGGCTCCGAAGGAGAGCAGTTCTTC,CASSPGSEGEQFF
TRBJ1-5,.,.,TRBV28,TGTGCCAGCAGTTTATTTGTCAGACGGGGCAATCAGCCCCAGCATTTT,CASSLFVRRGNQPQHF
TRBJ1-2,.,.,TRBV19,TGTGCCAGTAGTAGCCACCCCAAGGACCGGCATGGCTACACCTTC,CASSSHPKDRHGYTF
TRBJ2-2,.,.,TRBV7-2,TGTGCCAGCAGCCCCTTGGCAGGGGAGGCCGGGGAGCTGTTTTTT,CASSPLAGEAGELFF
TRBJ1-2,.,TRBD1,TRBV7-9,TGTGCCAGCAGCTTAGGGAGGACAGGGGATGGCTACACCTTC,CASSLGRTGDGYTF
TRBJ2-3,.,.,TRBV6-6,TGTGCCAGCAGGCGAGGGATGGGGACAGATACGCAGTATTTT,CASRRGMGTDTQYF
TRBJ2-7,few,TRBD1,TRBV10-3,TGTGCCATCAGTGATTGGGGACAGGTAGCCTACGAGCAGTACTTC,CAISDWGQVAYEQYF
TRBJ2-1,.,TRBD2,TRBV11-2,TGTGCCAGCAGGGGGGCTAGCGGGAGGCTTAATTACAATGAGCAGTTCTTC,CASRGASGRLNYNEQFF